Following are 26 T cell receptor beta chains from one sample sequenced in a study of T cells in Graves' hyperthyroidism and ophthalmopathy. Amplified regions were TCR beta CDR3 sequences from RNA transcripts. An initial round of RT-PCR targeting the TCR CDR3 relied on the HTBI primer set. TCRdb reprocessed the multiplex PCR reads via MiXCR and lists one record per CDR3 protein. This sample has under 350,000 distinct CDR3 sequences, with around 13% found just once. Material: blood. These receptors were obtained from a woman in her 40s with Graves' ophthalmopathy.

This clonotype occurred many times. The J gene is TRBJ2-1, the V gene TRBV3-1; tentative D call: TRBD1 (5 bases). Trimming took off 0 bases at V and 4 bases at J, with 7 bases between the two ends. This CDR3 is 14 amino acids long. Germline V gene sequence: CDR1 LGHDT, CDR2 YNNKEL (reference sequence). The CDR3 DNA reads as TGTGCCAGCAGCCAAGAGGGGCCATACAATGAGCAGTTCTTC. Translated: CASSQEGPYNEQFF.

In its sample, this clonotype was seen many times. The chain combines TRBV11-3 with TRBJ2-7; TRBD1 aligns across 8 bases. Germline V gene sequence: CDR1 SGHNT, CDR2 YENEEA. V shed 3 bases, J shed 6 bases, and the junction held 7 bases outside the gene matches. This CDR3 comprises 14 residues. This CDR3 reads CASSFERTGSEQYF. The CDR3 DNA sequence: TGTGCCAGCAGCTTTGAACGGACAGGGTCCGAGCAGTACTTC. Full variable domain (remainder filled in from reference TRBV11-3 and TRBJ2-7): EAGVVQSPRYKIIEKKQPVAFWCNPISGHNTLYWYLQNLGQGPELLIRYENEEAVDDSQLPKDRFSAERLKGVDSTLKIQPAELGDSAVYLCASSFERTGSEQYFGPGTRLTVT.

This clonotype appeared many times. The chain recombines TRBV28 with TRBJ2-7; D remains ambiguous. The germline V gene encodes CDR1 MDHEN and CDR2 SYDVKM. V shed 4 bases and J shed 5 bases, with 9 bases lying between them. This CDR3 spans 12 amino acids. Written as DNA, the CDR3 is TGTGCCAGCAGTTGGGGTTTCAACGAGCAGTACTTC. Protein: CASSWGFNEQYF.

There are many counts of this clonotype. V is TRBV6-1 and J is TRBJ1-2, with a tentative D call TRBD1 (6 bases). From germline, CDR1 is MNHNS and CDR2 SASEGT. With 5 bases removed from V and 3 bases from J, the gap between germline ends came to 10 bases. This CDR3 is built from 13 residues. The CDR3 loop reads CASSFYRDYGYTF. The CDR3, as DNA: TGTGCCAGCAGTTTTTACAGGGACTATGGCTACACCTTC.

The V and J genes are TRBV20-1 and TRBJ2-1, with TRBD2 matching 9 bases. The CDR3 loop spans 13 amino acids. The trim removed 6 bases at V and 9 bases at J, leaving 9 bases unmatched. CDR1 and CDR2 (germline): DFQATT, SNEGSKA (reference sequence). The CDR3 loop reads CSASSGSSVEQFF. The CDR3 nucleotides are TGCAGTGCGAGTAGCGGGAGTTCTGTTGAGCAGTTCTTC.

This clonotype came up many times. In nucleotides, the CDR3 is TGTGCCAGCAGCCAAGTTGGCAGGGTGAAGGACACTGAAGCTTTCTTT. Protein: CASSQVGRVKDTEAFF. The chain uses TRBV3-1 and TRBJ1-1, with D perhaps TRBD1 (5 bases). Trimming took 1 base from V and 3 from J, leaving 15 bases between them. Germline CDR1 reads LGHDT; CDR2 reads YNNKEL (reference sequence). There are 16 residues in the CDR3.

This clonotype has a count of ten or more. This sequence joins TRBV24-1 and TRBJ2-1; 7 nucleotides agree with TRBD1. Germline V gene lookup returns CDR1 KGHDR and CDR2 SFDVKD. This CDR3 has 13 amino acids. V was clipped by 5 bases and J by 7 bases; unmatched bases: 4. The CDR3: CATSGIRGNEQFF. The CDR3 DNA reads TGTGCCACCAGTGGGATCAGGGGGAATGAGCAGTTCTTC.

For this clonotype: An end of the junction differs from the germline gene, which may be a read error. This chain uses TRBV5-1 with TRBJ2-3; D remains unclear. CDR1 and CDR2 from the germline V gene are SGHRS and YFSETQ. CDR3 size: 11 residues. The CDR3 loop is CVSSFRDTQYF. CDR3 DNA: TGCGTCAGCAGCTTCAGGGATACGCAGTATTTT.

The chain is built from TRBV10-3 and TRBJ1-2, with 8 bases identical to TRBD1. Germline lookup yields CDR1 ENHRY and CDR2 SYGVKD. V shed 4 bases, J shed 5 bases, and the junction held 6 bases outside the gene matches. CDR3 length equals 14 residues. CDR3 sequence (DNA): TGTGCCATCAGTGTAGGGACAGGCACTTATGGCTACACCTTC. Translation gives CAISVGTGTYGYTF.

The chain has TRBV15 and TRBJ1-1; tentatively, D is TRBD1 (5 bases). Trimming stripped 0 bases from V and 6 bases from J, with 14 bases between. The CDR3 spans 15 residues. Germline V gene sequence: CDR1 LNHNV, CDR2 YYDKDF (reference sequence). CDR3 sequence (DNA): TGTGCCACCAGCAGAGATTCGGGCAGGGCCGCTGAAGCTTTCTTT. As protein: CATSRDSGRAAEAFF.

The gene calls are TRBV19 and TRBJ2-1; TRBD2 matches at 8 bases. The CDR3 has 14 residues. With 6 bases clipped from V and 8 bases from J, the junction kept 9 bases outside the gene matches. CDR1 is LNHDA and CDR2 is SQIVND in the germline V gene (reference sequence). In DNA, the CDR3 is TGTGCCAGTAGGGATTGGACTAGCCGGCATGAGCAGTTCTTC. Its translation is CASRDWTSRHEQFF.

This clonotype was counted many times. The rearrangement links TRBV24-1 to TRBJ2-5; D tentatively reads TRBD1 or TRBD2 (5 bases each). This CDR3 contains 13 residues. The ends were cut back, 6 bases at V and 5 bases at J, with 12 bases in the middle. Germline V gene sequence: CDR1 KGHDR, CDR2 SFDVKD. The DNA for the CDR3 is TGTGCCACCAGTCCTTTAGGGGAGGAGACCCAGTACTTC. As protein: CATSPLGEETQYF.

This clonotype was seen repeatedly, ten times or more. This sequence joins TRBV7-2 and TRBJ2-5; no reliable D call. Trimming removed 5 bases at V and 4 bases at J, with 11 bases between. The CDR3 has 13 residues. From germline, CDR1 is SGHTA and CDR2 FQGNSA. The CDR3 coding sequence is TGTGCCAGCAGCCCCCGGCGTCGAGAGACCCAGTACTTC. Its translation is CASSPRRRETQYF.

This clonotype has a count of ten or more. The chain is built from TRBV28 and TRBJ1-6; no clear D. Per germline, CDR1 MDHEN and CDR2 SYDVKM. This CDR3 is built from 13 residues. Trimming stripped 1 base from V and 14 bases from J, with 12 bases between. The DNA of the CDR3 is TGTGCCAGCAGTTTATCTTCCGCTTATGCCCTCCACTTT. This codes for CASSLSSAYALHF.

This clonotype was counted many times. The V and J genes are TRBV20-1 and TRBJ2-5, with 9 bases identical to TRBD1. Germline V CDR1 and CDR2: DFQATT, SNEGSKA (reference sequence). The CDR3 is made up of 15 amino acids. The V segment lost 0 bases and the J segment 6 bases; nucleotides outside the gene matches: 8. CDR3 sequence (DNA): TGCAGTGCTAGAGATCCGGGGACAGGGAAAAAGACCCAGTACTTC. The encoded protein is CSARDPGTGKKTQYF.

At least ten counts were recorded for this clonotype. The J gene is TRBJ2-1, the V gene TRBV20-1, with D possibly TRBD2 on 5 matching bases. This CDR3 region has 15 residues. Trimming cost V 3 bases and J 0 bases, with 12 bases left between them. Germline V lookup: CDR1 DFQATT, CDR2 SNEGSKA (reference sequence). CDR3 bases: TGCAGTGCTAGTTCGACTATTGGCTCCTACAATGAGCAGTTCTTC. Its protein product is CSASSTIGSYNEQFF.

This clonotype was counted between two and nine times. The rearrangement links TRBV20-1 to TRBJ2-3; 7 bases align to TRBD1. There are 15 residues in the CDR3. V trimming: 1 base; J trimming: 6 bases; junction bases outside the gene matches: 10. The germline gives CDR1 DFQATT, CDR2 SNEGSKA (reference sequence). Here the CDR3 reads CSARGLVSRGDTQYF. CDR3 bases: TGCAGTGCTAGAGGACTTGTGAGCAGGGGGGATACGCAGTATTTT.

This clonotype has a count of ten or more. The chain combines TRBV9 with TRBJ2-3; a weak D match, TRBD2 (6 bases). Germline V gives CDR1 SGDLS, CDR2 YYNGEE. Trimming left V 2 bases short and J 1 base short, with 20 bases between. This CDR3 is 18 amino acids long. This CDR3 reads CASSVSHSGGSRTDTQYF. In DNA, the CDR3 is TGTGCCAGCAGCGTTTCCCACAGTGGGGGGAGCCGCACAGATACGCAGTATTTT.

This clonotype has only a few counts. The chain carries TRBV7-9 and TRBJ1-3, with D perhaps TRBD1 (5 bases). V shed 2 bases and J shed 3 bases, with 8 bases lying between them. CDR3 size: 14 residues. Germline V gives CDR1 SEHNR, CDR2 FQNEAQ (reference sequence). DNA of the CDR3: TGTGCCAGCAGCTTATTGGGGCTTGGAAACACCATATATTTT. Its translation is CASSLLGLGNTIYF.

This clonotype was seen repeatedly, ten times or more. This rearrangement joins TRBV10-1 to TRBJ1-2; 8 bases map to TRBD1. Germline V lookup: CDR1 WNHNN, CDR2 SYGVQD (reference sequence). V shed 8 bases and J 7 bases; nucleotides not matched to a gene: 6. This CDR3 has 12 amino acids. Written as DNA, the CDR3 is TGCGCCAGCGGACAGGGCCTTGTTGGCTACACCTTC. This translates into CASGQGLVGYTF.

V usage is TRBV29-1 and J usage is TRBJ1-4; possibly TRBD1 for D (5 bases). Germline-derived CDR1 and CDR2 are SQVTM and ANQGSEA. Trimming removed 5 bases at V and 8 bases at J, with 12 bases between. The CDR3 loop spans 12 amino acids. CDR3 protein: CSVRPRGEKLFF. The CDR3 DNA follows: TGCAGCGTTCGGCCCCGGGGGGAAAAACTGTTTTTT.

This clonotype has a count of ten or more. The CDR3 coding sequence is TGTGCCAGCAGTTTATCGTCGTACGGACACTATGGCTACACCTTC. It specifies CASSLSSYGHYGYTF. This sequence joins TRBV27 and TRBJ1-2; D call uncertain. Germline lookup yields CDR1 MNHEY and CDR2 SMNVEV (reference sequence). Deletions cut 0 bases from V and 3 bases from J, with 11 bases between. This CDR3 has 15 residues.

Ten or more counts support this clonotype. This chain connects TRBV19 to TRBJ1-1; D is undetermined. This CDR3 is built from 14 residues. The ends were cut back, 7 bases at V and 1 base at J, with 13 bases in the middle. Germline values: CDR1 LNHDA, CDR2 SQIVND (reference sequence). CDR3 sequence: CASIRRRGNTEAFF. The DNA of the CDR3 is TGTGCCAGTATCCGGAGGCGGGGGAACACTGAAGCTTTCTTT.

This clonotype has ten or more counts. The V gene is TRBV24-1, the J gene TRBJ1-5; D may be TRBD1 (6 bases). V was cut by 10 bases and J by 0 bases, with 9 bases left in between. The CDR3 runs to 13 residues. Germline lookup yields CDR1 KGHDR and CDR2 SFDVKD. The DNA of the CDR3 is TGTGCCACAGGGGGAGGTAGCAATCAGCCCCAGCATTTT. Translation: CATGGGSNQPQHF.

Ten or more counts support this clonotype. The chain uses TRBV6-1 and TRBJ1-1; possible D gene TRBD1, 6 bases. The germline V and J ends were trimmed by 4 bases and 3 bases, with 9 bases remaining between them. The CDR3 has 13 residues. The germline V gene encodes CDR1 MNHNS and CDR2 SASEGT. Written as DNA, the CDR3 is TGTGCCAGCAGTGGGACAGTAGACACTGAAGCTTTCTTT. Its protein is CASSGTVDTEAFF.

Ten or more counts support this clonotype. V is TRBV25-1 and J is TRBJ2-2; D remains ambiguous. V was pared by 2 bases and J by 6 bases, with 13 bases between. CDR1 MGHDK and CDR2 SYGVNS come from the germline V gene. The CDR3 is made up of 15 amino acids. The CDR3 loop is CASSEEPARAGELFF. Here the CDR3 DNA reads TGTGCCAGCAGTGAAGAACCCGCAAGGGCCGGGGAGCTGTTTTTT.